This T cell receptor (beta chain) was obtained from a study of T cells after yellow fever vaccination. General study findings and limits: Subsequent booster samples again held most clones from primary vaccination (just under 98% CD4, over 80% CD8).

The germline V and J ends were trimmed by 0 bases and 1 base, with 11 bases remaining between them. Germline assignment: CDR1 DFQATT and CDR2 SNEGSKA (reference sequence). This CDR3 spans 15 amino acids. Conversion of TCR transcripts into cDNA relied on 5'RACE template switching, which added a universal primer site and UMIs. TCRdb reprocessed the 5' RACE reads with MiXCR, giving one entry per CDR3 protein. The data show some 350,000 distinct CDR3 sequences, with roughly 8.7% seen just once and about 20% held by the top ten. This clonotype was seen a handful of times. Its target is unknown. The TCR originated in a man younger than 30 who received the YFV17D yellow fever vaccine. The sample here was PBMCs, taken on the day of the first yellow fever vaccination. J is TRBJ2-3 and V is TRBV20-1, with a weak D call TRBD1 (6 bases). CDR3 sequence reads: CSARDGAGGTDTQYF. In DNA form, the CDR3 reads TGCAGTGCTAGAGATGGGGCAGGGGGCACAGATACGCAGTATTTT.